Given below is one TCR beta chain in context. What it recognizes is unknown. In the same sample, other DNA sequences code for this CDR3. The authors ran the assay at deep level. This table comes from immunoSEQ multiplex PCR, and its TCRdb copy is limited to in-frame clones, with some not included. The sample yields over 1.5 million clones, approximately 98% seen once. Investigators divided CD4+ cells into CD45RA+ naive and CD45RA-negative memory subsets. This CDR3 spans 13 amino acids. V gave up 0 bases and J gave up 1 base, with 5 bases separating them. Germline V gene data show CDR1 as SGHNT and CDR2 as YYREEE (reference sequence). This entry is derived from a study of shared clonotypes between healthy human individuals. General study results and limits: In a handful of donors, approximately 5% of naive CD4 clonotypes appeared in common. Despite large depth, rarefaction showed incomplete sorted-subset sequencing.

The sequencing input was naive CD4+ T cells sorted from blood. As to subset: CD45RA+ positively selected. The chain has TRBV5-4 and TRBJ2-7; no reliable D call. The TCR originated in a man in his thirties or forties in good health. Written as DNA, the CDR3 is TGTGCCAGCAGCTTGGCCAGATCCTACGAGCAGTACTTC. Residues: CASSLARSYEQYF. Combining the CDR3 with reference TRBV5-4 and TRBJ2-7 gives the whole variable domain ETGVTQSPTHLIKTRGQQVTLRCSSQSGHNTVSWYQQALGQGPQFIFQYYREEENGRGNFPPRFSGLQFPNYSSELNVNALELDDSALYLCASSLARSYEQYFGPGTRLTVT.